This T cell receptor (beta chain) was recorded in a study of identical twins (dated by TCRdb to between 2015 and 2016). Looking at the study overall: TCR alpha and beta repertoires from monozygotic twins, unrelated adults of various ages and cord blood were deep-sequenced to test whether fetal clonotypes persist. Replicate twin experiments were performed at different times using different library preparation protocols to rule out contamination.

The CDR3 sequence holds 12 residues, the cysteine and phenylalanine included. Only the CDR3 part of the read is kept: 36 bases, read in frame from the first base. The germline V gene gives CDR1 as LGHNA and CDR2 as YSLEER. Libraries were made using 5' RACE. The run used an Illumina HiSeq 2000. Template switching introduced a universal primer binding site; the final cDNA contained a unique molecular identifier, enabling accurate counting of TCR cDNA molecules. Specific primers in the conserved constant-segment region were used to synthesize first-strand cDNA for TCR alpha and beta chains. To control for contamination, every cDNA library was double barcoded, receiving both a SMART-Mk sample barcode and Illumina barcodes. TruSeq adapter sequences, together with Illumina sample barcodes, were added in two successive PCR steps. Sequencing of the TCR alpha and beta cDNA libraries was done on the Illumina HiSeq platform using custom primers. In the source study's methods: MiGEC processed the raw reads to extract unique molecular identifiers, while MiXCR was used to determine the CDR3 positions. For each individual, recombination models were inferred using an EM algorithm with the repgenHMM and IGoR tools. Shared clonotypes were analyzed with the tcR package in R, and sharing was normalized by the product of cloneset sizes. To study raw recombination without the effects of thymic and clonal selection, out-of-frame nonproductive sequences were analyzed. TCRdb itself trimmed the public reads at Q25 with fastp, ran MiXCR and retained productive beta chains. For every CDR3 protein sequence, its rows merge into one entry that carries the most common genes and DNA. The V and J calls and clone size are TCRdb's, not the authors'. The sample includes roughly 500,000 distinct CDR3 sequences, with less than 25% observed a single time. The ten top clones hold around 0.91% of the sample.

In its sample, this clonotype was seen many times. The antigen it binds to is not known. Its ends do not fully match the called genes, so a read error is possible. Every donor was a healthy Caucasian. Three pairs of female monozygotic twins, all aged about 18 to 29 years, made up the twin cohort. Positive isolation kits from Invitrogen were used to isolate the CD4+ and CD8+ T cell populations. Paper-wide results and their limitations: Fewer insertions were carried by abundant cord blood beta clonotypes; a weaker similar trend was observed in young adult naive repertoires, while no such trend was observed in memory repertoires. Excess twin sharing in beta out-of-frame sequences was weaker because fewer shared sequences lowered the signal-to-noise ratio. Compared with coincidental sharing between unrelated individuals, an excess of low generation-probability sequences was observed among out-of-frame TCR alpha sequences shared between twins. Because the same donors could not be followed over many years, conclusions were based on cross-sectional statistical analysis. Invariant T cells such as MAIT and iNKT could partly confound zero-insertion analyses, although diverse VJ usage argued against such confounding for most clonotypes. In monozygotic twins, recombination models systematically underestimated out-of-frame TCR alpha sharing, but the models matched the sharing seen between unrelated individuals.

This sample also belongs to another study, concerning T cells expressing NK-cell markers. As the second study states: In sorted CD3+CD56+NKG2C+, CD3+CD56+NKG2C- and CD3+CD56-NKG2C+ T-cell subsets from 7 to 9 donors, TCR beta-chain repertoires were profiled. Of the eight sequenced donors, seven were found to be HCMV-seropositive and one was found to be HCMV-seronegative. In several experiments an anti-gammadeltaTCR antibody was added to restrict sorting to alphabetaTCR-expressing T cells. For more than 5 donors, the dominant CD3+CD56+NKG2C+ clonotypes were among the top 10 CD8+ clonotypes and accounted for about 1.0-7.5% of CD8+ T cells. Those dominant clonotypes were again the most abundant among CD3+CD56-NKG2C+ cells in a few donors, at about 25-65%. It remained unclear whether the expanded NKG2C-expressing T cell clones were specific for HCMV antigens. All eight donors whose samples were sequenced were randomly selected healthy volunteers, three of them men and five women. To determine HCMV serostatus, a commercial ELISA kit was used to detect HCMV-specific IgG in serum. Reads were demultiplexed and grouped by UMI with MIGEC, and clonotypes were assembled and quantified with MiTCR. To remove erroneous sequences, TCR cDNA sequences were retained only when supported by two or more reads. The tcR package was used for downstream repertoire analysis, and clonotypes were matched between fractions using CDR3 nucleotide sequence together with V segment. VDJmatch was used to annotate antigen specificity against VDJdb, with one amino acid substitution in CDR3 allowed.

This clonotype originated in a woman between 18 and 30 years old in good health. The chain is assembled from TRBV4-3 and TRBJ2-3, with the D assignment possibly TRBD1 or TRBD2, given 7 matching bases for each. The sample was CD4+ T cells sorted from blood. The nucleotides read TGTGCCAGCAGTCAGGGGGGGGATACGCAGTATTTT. Translated, it reads CASSQGGDTQYF.